The 9 T cell receptor beta chains below all came from one sample that was sequenced in a study of blood T cell repertoires in COVID-19. Profiled with immunoSEQ multiplex PCR; TCRdb holds only in-frame clones, not every one. Of roughly 290,000 clones listed, approximately 83% are singletons. Sequences were obtained from PBMCs or T cells enriched from blood (not recorded which). The receptors originated from a woman in her 30s who had recovered from COVID-19.

The chain employs TRBV7-6 and TRBJ1-2; unclear D gene. The CDR3 is 16 residues long. Per germline, CDR1 SGHVS and CDR2 FNYEAQ. V lost 4 bases and J 7 bases, leaving 22 bases between the germline ends. The CDR3, as DNA: TGTGCCAGCAGCTCCTATGATAGTGGAGTGACGTCTGGCTACACCTTC. This translates into CASSSYDSGVTSGYTF.

The chain has TRBV28 and TRBJ1-1; no definite D call. Trimming took 7 bases from V and 3 from J, leaving 12 bases between them. CDR3 length: 13 amino acids. CDR1 and CDR2 (germline): MDHEN, SYDVKM. The CDR3 loop is CASTPGSHTEAFF. The CDR3 coding sequence is TGTGCCAGCACCCCGGGTAGCCACACTGAAGCTTTCTTT.

The chain couples TRBV6-5 to TRBJ2-7; tentatively, D is TRBD2 (6 bases). Trimming left V 7 bases short and J 4 bases short, with 8 bases between. The germline CDR1 and CDR2 sequences are MNHEY and SVGAGI. The CDR3 extends over 11 amino acids. The CDR3 DNA reads TGTGCCAGCAACGGGGGTTACGAGCAGTACTTC. The encoded protein is CASNGGYEQYF.

The chain employs TRBV29-1 and TRBJ1-2; D is unresolved. The CDR3 contains 13 residues. The V end was cut by 4 bases, the J end by 5 bases, with 14 bases between. CDR1 is SQVTM, CDR2 ANQGSEA, per germline. This chain's CDR3 is CSVVNRLSYGYTF. The CDR3 bases are TGCAGCGTTGTTAATCGGTTGTCTTATGGCTACACCTTC.

V usage is TRBV5-4 and J usage is TRBJ2-7, with 7 bases fitting TRBD1. CDR3 length: 12 residues. The germline gives CDR1 SGHNT, CDR2 YYREEE (reference sequence). With 0 bases clipped from V and 9 bases from J, the junction kept 3 bases outside the gene matches. CDR3: CASSLDRGRQYF. The CDR3, as DNA: TGTGCCAGCAGCTTGGACAGGGGAAGGCAGTACTTC.

This clone was detected a few times. The chain couples TRBV29-1 to TRBJ2-7; 9 bases align to TRBD1. The CDR3 has 14 residues. J gave up 2 bases and V 4 bases, and 6 bases lay outside the gene matches. Germline CDR1 is SQVTM and CDR2 is ANQGSEA. CDR3 nucleotide sequence: TGCAGCGTTGGATTGGACAGGGGTACCTACGAGCAGTACTTC. It specifies CSVGLDRGTYEQYF.

This chain uses TRBV6-1 with TRBJ2-1; TRBD1 matches at 7 bases. Germline CDR1 MNHNS, CDR2 SASEGT. This CDR3 is built from 15 residues. The ends lost 1 base at V and 8 bases at J; junction bases unmatched: 8. The CDR3 loop reads CASSEVPTGYDEQFF. CDR3 sequence (DNA): TGTGCCAGCAGTGAAGTCCCGACAGGGTACGATGAGCAGTTCTTC.

This clone was seen a few times. The V gene is TRBV6-5, the J gene TRBJ1-2; TRBD1 agrees at 8 bases. This CDR3 contains 14 residues. J lost 1 base, V lost 6 bases, and 4 bases had no gene match. Germline values: CDR1 MNHEY, CDR2 SVGAGI. CDR3 DNA sequence: TGTGCCAGCAGCCCGACAGGGGTTAACTATGGCTACACCTTC. Its protein product is CASSPTGVNYGYTF.

V gene TRBV29-1 combines with J gene TRBJ2-7; 10 bases match TRBD1. Per the germline V gene, CDR1 is SQVTM and CDR2 is ANQGSEA. The CDR3 loop spans 11 amino acids. Germline trimming cut 3 bases from V and 9 bases from J; bases unmatched to any gene: 2. The CDR3 sequence is CSVERDRGQYF. The CDR3 coding sequence is TGCAGCGTTGAGAGGGACAGGGGGCAGTACTTC.